This note documents a single T cell receptor beta chain sequence. Its antigen target is currently unknown. No quality values exist for individual bases; no much larger clone is one base distant. This record comes from a study of T cell repertoires in cytomegalovirus infection (dated by TCRdb to the late 2010s). About the full investigation: Alongside well-studied HLA-B-restricted epitopes, the peptide stimulations were aimed at recently identified HLA-C-restricted CMV epitopes, whose presentation resists viral immunomodulation. The HLA type of each donor mattered for the analysis, because public TCR beta signatures pointed to carriage of CMV infection along with the matching HLA type.

As encoded in the germline V gene, CDR1 is SGHTA while CDR2 is FQGNSA. V is reduced by 4 bases and J by 7 bases, leaving a spacing of 13 bases between them. The CDR3 sequence holds 14 residues, the cysteine and phenylalanine included. CDR3 DNA only is kept here, 42 bases in frame from base 1. The paper as a whole reports these results and caveats: The ex vivo response was dominated by HLA-C-restricted CMV-specific TCR beta clonotypes, which also provided the single most frequent clonotype in two of eight donors. Carriers of CMV infection plus the relevant HLA type were discriminated by the cumulative frequency of public TCR beta family members in the study cohort and in an independent approximately 350-donor cohort.

The sample's treatment or condition label is to be understood as: in vitro stimulation with specific CMV peptide epitopes to enrich CMV-specific T cells. TCRdb records Illumina HiSeq 1500 as the sequencer. The public reads were reprocessed in TCRdb via fastp at Q25 and MiXCR, keeping in-frame beta chains. For every CDR3 protein sequence, its rows merge into one entry that carries the most common genes and DNA. The sample profile shows about 890,000 distinct CDR3 sequences; approximately 33% of them were found once. The ten largest clones capture 13% of the sample. Sequences were derived from cultured CD8+ T cells from PBMCs, sampled from culture after CMV antigen stimulation. The clonotype originates from a human donor in good health (CMV status not recorded). Some clones in this sample may be carry-over from other donors' samples. Rearrangement joined TRBV7-2 to TRBJ1-4, and the D gene may be TRBD1, 6 bases matching. The nucleotide sequence is TGTGCCAGCAGCTATGTTGGGGGCAGTGAAAAACTGTTTTTT. Protein translation: CASSYVGGSEKLFF. The CDR3 plus the reference TRBV7-2 and TRBJ1-4 genes for the other parts give the full variable domain: GAGVSQSPSNKVTEKGKDVELRCDPISGHTALYWYRQSLGQGLEFLIYFQGNSAPDKSGLPSDRFSAERTGGSVSTLTIQRTQQEDSAVYLCASSYVGGSEKLFFGSGTQLSVL.